A selection of T cell receptor beta chains follows, all from one sample in a study of T cells in Graves' hyperthyroidism and ophthalmopathy. One entry per CDR3 protein results from TCRdb running MiXCR on the multiplex PCR reads. The data hold 300,000 to 450,000 distinct CDR3 sequences, with around a sixth observed a single time. Sequencing was performed on blood. These TCRs come from a man in his late teens or twenties with Graves' ophthalmopathy. The CDR3 runs from the conserved cysteine through the conserved F or W. D genes are given only for firm matches. Part of the rows lack a size; the others show once, few, many or a class for expanded clones.

v_call: TRBV4-1; j_call: TRBJ1-5; cdr3_length: 15; d_call: .; clone_size: many; cdr3_nt: TGCGCCAGCAGCCAAACAGATATTAGCAATCAGCCCCAGCATTTT; cdr3_aa: CASSQTDISNQPQHF
v_call: TRBV27; j_call: TRBJ2-4; cdr3_length: 17; d_call: .; clone_size: many; cdr3_nt: TGTGCCAGCAGTTCGGCGGGACACCAAATAGCCAAAAACATTCAGTACTTC; cdr3_aa: CASSSAGHQIAKNIQYF
v_call: TRBV27; j_call: TRBJ2-7; cdr3_length: 14; d_call: .; clone_size: many; cdr3_nt: TGTGCCAGCAGTTTAACAGTTACCTCCTACGAGCAGTACTTC; cdr3_aa: CASSLTVTSYEQYF
v_call: TRBV5-1; j_call: TRBJ1-1; cdr3_length: 14; d_call: .; clone_size: many; cdr3_nt: TGCGCCAGCAGCTTGGCGGACGAGAACACTGAAGCTTTCTTT; cdr3_aa: CASSLADENTEAFF
v_call: TRBV7-8; j_call: TRBJ2-7; cdr3_length: 14; d_call: TRBD2; clone_size: .; cdr3_nt: TGTGCCAGCAGTTCGACTAGCGGTTCCTACGAGCAGTACTTC; cdr3_aa: CASSSTSGSYEQYF
v_call: TRBV29-1; j_call: TRBJ2-5; cdr3_length: 13; d_call: .; clone_size: .; cdr3_nt: TGCAGCGTTGAAACAGGTAGAGAAGAGACCCAGTACTTC; cdr3_aa: CSVETGREETQYF
v_call: TRBV4-1; j_call: TRBJ1-1; cdr3_length: 16; d_call: TRBD1; clone_size: few; cdr3_nt: TGCGCCAGCAGCCCCGGGACAGGGGGATGGAACACTGAAGCTTTCTTT; cdr3_aa: CASSPGTGGWNTEAFF
v_call: TRBV6-1; j_call: TRBJ1-2; cdr3_length: 14; d_call: .; clone_size: few; cdr3_nt: TGTGCCAGCAGTGAGAGGGAGGATAACTATGGCTACACCTTC; cdr3_aa: CASSEREDNYGYTF
v_call: TRBV10-3; j_call: TRBJ1-2; cdr3_length: 14; d_call: TRBD1; clone_size: few; cdr3_nt: TGTGCCATCAGCGCCGGACAGGGAATGGATGGCTACACCTTC; cdr3_aa: CAISAGQGMDGYTF
v_call: TRBV5-1; j_call: TRBJ2-7; cdr3_length: 14; d_call: .; clone_size: .; cdr3_nt: TGCGCCAGCAGCCGAGACGGTAGGACCTACGAGCAGTACTTC; cdr3_aa: CASSRDGRTYEQYF
v_call: TRBV28; j_call: TRBJ2-4; cdr3_length: 13; d_call: .; clone_size: few; cdr3_nt: TGTGCCAGCAGTGAGGTAGCCAAAAACATTCAGTACTTC; cdr3_aa: CASSEVAKNIQYF
v_call: TRBV28; j_call: TRBJ2-1; cdr3_length: 15; d_call: TRBD2; clone_size: .; cdr3_nt: TGTGCTAGCGCTTGGAGCCTAGCGGGAGTTCCTGAGCAGTTCTTC; cdr3_aa: CASAWSLAGVPEQFF
v_call: TRBV7-7; j_call: TRBJ2-5; cdr3_length: 13; d_call: .; clone_size: few; cdr3_nt: TGTGCCAGCAGCTTACCAAACCAAGAGACCCAGTACTTC; cdr3_aa: CASSLPNQETQYF
v_call: TRBV3-1; j_call: TRBJ1-1; cdr3_length: 14; d_call: .; clone_size: .; cdr3_nt: TGTGCCAGCAGCCAAGATGGGGCAGGTGCTGAAGCTTTCTTT; cdr3_aa: CASSQDGAGAEAFF
v_call: TRBV7-2; j_call: TRBJ2-1; cdr3_length: 17; d_call: TRBD2; clone_size: many; cdr3_nt: TGTGCCAGCAGCTTATCCTTTAGCGGGGCATCCTACAATGAGCAGTTCTTC; cdr3_aa: CASSLSFSGASYNEQFF
v_call: TRBV19; j_call: TRBJ1-1; cdr3_length: 10; d_call: .; clone_size: .; cdr3_nt: TGTGCCAGCTGGGGGGCCGAAGCTTTCTTT; cdr3_aa: CASWGAEAFF
v_call: TRBV4-2; j_call: TRBJ2-1; cdr3_length: 17; d_call: .; clone_size: .; cdr3_nt: TGTGCCAGCAGCCGGGGGGAAGCGGTTTCCTCCTACAATGAGCAGTTCTTC; cdr3_aa: CASSRGEAVSSYNEQFF
v_call: TRBV7-2; j_call: TRBJ2-3; cdr3_length: 14; d_call: TRBD2; clone_size: .; cdr3_nt: TGTGCCAGCAGCCCGGGACTAGCTCCAGATACGCAGTATTTT; cdr3_aa: CASSPGLAPDTQYF
v_call: TRBV20-1; j_call: TRBJ2-7; cdr3_length: 14; d_call: TRBD1; clone_size: many; cdr3_nt: TGCAGTGCCGCGGACAGGGTCGGTTCCTACGAGCAGTACTTC; cdr3_aa: CSAADRVGSYEQYF
v_call: TRBV12-3/TRBV12-4; j_call: TRBJ1-2; cdr3_length: 12; d_call: TRBD1; clone_size: many; cdr3_nt: TGTGCCATCTCAGGGGGGGGCTATGGCTACACCTTC; cdr3_aa: CAISGGGYGYTF
v_call: TRBV2; j_call: TRBJ1-1; cdr3_length: 13; d_call: TRBD1; clone_size: many; cdr3_nt: TGTGCCAGCAGGGATACAGGGGAGGGGGAAGCTTTCTTT; cdr3_aa: CASRDTGEGEAFF
v_call: TRBV6-2/TRBV6-3; j_call: TRBJ1-1; cdr3_length: 11; d_call: TRBD1; clone_size: few; cdr3_nt: TGTGCCAGCTCAGGGGGGCCTGAAGCTTTCTTT; cdr3_aa: CASSGGPEAFF
v_call: TRBV20-1; j_call: TRBJ2-3; cdr3_length: 16; d_call: .; clone_size: few; cdr3_nt: TGCAGTGCTAATCAATTCGGGCTACATGGCACAGATACGCAGTATTTT; cdr3_aa: CSANQFGLHGTDTQYF
v_call: TRBV6-1; j_call: TRBJ2-3; cdr3_length: 19; d_call: TRBD2; clone_size: .; cdr3_nt: TGTGCCAGCCACCCACAACCTGGACTAGGACTTTATAGCACAGATACGCAGTATTTT; cdr3_aa: CASHPQPGLGLYSTDTQYF
v_call: TRBV19; j_call: TRBJ1-2; cdr3_length: 16; d_call: TRBD1; clone_size: few; cdr3_nt: TGTGCCAGTATTCCTGTCCCGGGACAGGGATCCCATGGCTACACCTTC; cdr3_aa: CASIPVPGQGSHGYTF
v_call: TRBV2; j_call: TRBJ2-2; cdr3_length: 15; d_call: .; clone_size: many; cdr3_nt: TGTGCCAGCAGTCGGGAAGGTTGGGGTTCCGGGGAGCTGTTTTTT; cdr3_aa: CASSREGWGSGELFF
v_call: TRBV12-3/TRBV12-4; j_call: TRBJ2-1; cdr3_length: 16; d_call: TRBD2; clone_size: .; cdr3_nt: TGTGCCAGCAGCCCCGAACTAGCGAGCTCCTACAATGAGCAGTTCTTC; cdr3_aa: CASSPELASSYNEQFF
v_call: TRBV2; j_call: TRBJ2-3; cdr3_length: 14; d_call: .; clone_size: many; cdr3_nt: TGTGCCAGCAGAGTGGGGGTTGGCACAGATACGCAGTATTTT; cdr3_aa: CASRVGVGTDTQYF
v_call: TRBV6-5; j_call: TRBJ1-2; cdr3_length: 14; d_call: .; clone_size: few; cdr3_nt: TGTGCCAGCAGTTACTCGTCAGGGGACTATGGCTACACCTTC; cdr3_aa: CASSYSSGDYGYTF
v_call: TRBV20-1; j_call: TRBJ2-3; cdr3_length: 16; d_call: TRBD2; clone_size: .; cdr3_nt: TGCAGTGCTAGGGGGACTAGCGGGGGCCACACAGATACGCAGTATTTT; cdr3_aa: CSARGTSGGHTDTQYF
v_call: TRBV19; j_call: TRBJ1-1; cdr3_length: 13; d_call: .; clone_size: few; cdr3_nt: TGTGCCAGTAGCACAACAGTGGACACTGAAGCTTTCTTT; cdr3_aa: CASSTTVDTEAFF
v_call: TRBV20-1; j_call: TRBJ1-1; cdr3_length: 13; d_call: .; clone_size: many; cdr3_nt: TGCAGTGCCAGGAATAGGGGGAGCACTGAAGCTTTCTTT; cdr3_aa: CSARNRGSTEAFF
v_call: TRBV3-1; j_call: TRBJ1-2; cdr3_length: 14; d_call: .; clone_size: many; cdr3_nt: TGTGCCAGCAGCCAGGCCGGGACAAACTATGGCTACACCTTC; cdr3_aa: CASSQAGTNYGYTF
v_call: TRBV7-8; j_call: TRBJ2-5; cdr3_length: 12; d_call: .; clone_size: many; cdr3_nt: TGTGCCAGCAGCGGACCCCAAGAGACCCAGTACTTC; cdr3_aa: CASSGPQETQYF
v_call: TRBV3-1; j_call: TRBJ1-1; cdr3_length: 16; d_call: TRBD1; clone_size: many; cdr3_nt: TGTGCCAGCAGCCAGGGGACAGGGGCGGGGTGGGGTGAAGCTTTCTTT; cdr3_aa: CASSQGTGAGWGEAFF
v_call: TRBV27; j_call: TRBJ2-5; cdr3_length: 15; d_call: .; clone_size: .; cdr3_nt: TGTGCCAGCAGTTTCCGTGGGGGGCTGCAAGAGACCCAGTACTTC; cdr3_aa: CASSFRGGLQETQYF
v_call: TRBV10-1; j_call: TRBJ2-1; cdr3_length: 15; d_call: TRBD2; clone_size: .; cdr3_nt: TGCGCCAGCAGTGAGTCGACTAGCGGGGGGGCCTCGGAGTTCTTC; cdr3_aa: CASSESTSGGASEFF
v_call: TRBV3-1; j_call: TRBJ2-3; cdr3_length: 14; d_call: .; clone_size: .; cdr3_nt: TGTGCCAGCAGCCAAGCGGGAGCGGAGGATACGCAGTATTTT; cdr3_aa: CASSQAGAEDTQYF
v_call: TRBV11-2; j_call: TRBJ2-1; cdr3_length: 17; d_call: TRBD2; clone_size: .; cdr3_nt: TGTGCCAGCAGTCGGGACTCTAGCGGGGGGCCTGACAATGAGCAGTTCTTC; cdr3_aa: CASSRDSSGGPDNEQFF
v_call: TRBV28; j_call: TRBJ1-2; cdr3_length: 14; d_call: .; clone_size: .; cdr3_nt: TGTGCCAGCAGTTTGCCGGAAAGAAACTATGGCTACACCTTC; cdr3_aa: CASSLPERNYGYTF
v_call: TRBV3-1; j_call: TRBJ2-5; cdr3_length: 17; d_call: .; clone_size: many; cdr3_nt: TGTGCCAGCAGCCAAATCACAGGAGTTTGGGTAGGGGAGACCCAGTACTTC; cdr3_aa: CASSQITGVWVGETQYF
v_call: TRBV5-6; j_call: TRBJ1-6; cdr3_length: 18; d_call: .; clone_size: .; cdr3_nt: TGTGCCAGCAGCTCGCGGGGCCAGGGAACCTCCTATAATTCACCCCTCCACTTT; cdr3_aa: CASSSRGQGTSYNSPLHF
v_call: TRBV2; j_call: TRBJ1-5; cdr3_length: 13; d_call: .; clone_size: many; cdr3_nt: TGTGCCAGCACCGATTATAGCAATCAGCCCCAGCATTTT; cdr3_aa: CASTDYSNQPQHF
v_call: TRBV6-6; j_call: TRBJ1-2; cdr3_length: 14; d_call: .; clone_size: few; cdr3_nt: TGTGCCAGCAGTTACTCGTCGACGAGCTATGGCTACACCTTC; cdr3_aa: CASSYSSTSYGYTF
v_call: TRBV9; j_call: TRBJ2-3; cdr3_length: 14; d_call: .; clone_size: many; cdr3_nt: TGTGCCAGCAGCGTAGACTGGCGTTCAGATACGCAGTATTTT; cdr3_aa: CASSVDWRSDTQYF
v_call: TRBV3-1; j_call: TRBJ2-3; cdr3_length: 17; d_call: .; clone_size: many; cdr3_nt: TGTGCCAGCAGCCAAGACAGGCCGTCCTTTGGCACAGATACGCAGTATTTT; cdr3_aa: CASSQDRPSFGTDTQYF
v_call: TRBV6-1; j_call: TRBJ2-3; cdr3_length: 15; d_call: TRBD1; clone_size: few; cdr3_nt: TGTGCCAGCAGTCCCTCGGACAGGGGCACAGATACGCAGTATTTT; cdr3_aa: CASSPSDRGTDTQYF
v_call: TRBV4-1; j_call: TRBJ2-1; cdr3_length: 15; d_call: TRBD1; clone_size: few; cdr3_nt: TGCGCCAGCAGCCAAGAGTGGACAGGGGACAATGAGCAGTTCTTC; cdr3_aa: CASSQEWTGDNEQFF
v_call: TRBV9; j_call: TRBJ1-5; cdr3_length: 14; d_call: .; clone_size: many; cdr3_nt: TGTGCCAGCAGCCGATCGAATAGCAATCAGCCCCAGCATTTT; cdr3_aa: CASSRSNSNQPQHF
v_call: TRBV28; j_call: TRBJ2-1; cdr3_length: 16; d_call: TRBD2; clone_size: many; cdr3_nt: TGTGCCAGCAGTCACCCACGGGGGAGGGACGGCTATGAGCAGTTCTTC; cdr3_aa: CASSHPRGRDGYEQFF
v_call: TRBV20-1; j_call: TRBJ2-7; cdr3_length: 15; d_call: TRBD1; clone_size: many; cdr3_nt: TGCAGTGCTAGGCCGGGACAGGGGAATCCGTACGAGCAGTACTTC; cdr3_aa: CSARPGQGNPYEQYF